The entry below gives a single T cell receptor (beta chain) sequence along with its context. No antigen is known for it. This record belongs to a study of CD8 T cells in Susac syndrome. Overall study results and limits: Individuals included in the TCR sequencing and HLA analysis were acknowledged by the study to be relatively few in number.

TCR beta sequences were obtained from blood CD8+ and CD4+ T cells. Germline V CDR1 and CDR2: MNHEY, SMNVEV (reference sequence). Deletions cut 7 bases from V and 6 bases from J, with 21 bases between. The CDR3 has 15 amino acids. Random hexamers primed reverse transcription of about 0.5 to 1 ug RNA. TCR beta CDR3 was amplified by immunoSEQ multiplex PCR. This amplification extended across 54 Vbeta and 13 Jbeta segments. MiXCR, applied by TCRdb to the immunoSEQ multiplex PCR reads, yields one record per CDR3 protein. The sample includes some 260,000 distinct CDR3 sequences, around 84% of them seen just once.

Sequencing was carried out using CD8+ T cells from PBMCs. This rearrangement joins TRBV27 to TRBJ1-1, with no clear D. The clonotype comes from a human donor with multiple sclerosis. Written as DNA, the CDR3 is TGTGCCAGCAAAGACTACGACGATGAACACTCTGAAGCTTTCTTT. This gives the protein CASKDYDDEHSEAFF.